The 19 T cell receptor beta chains listed next were all sequenced from one sample in a study of cytomegalovirus exposure and HLA in healthy donors. Vbeta (60) and Jbeta (13) primers were used in the PCR. The method was immunoSEQ multiplex PCR; TCRdb's version includes in-frame clones alone and lacks a portion of them. Of over 100,000 clones listed, about 61% are singletons. The sequenced material came from PBMCs. The receptor source for this set is a woman aged 30 to 39 in good health and CMV-seronegative.

The chain combines TRBV5-1 with TRBJ2-7, with 10 bases aligning to TRBD2. V shed 0 bases and J 5 bases; nucleotides not matched to a gene: 8. CDR3 length equals 16 residues. In germline, CDR1 is SGHRS, CDR2 YFSETQ. CDR3 in amino acids: CASSLEPSGSPNEQYF. Written as DNA, the CDR3 is TGCGCCAGCAGCTTGGAACCTAGCGGGAGCCCCAACGAGCAGTACTTC.

The gene calls are TRBV7-2 and TRBJ2-7; possibly TRBD1 for D (6 bases). The germline CDR1 and CDR2 sequences are SGHTA and FQGNSA. Trimming stripped 4 bases from V and 3 bases from J, with 16 bases between. The CDR3 is made up of 15 amino acids. CDR3 sequence: CASSSLGDTYYEQYF. CDR3 DNA: TGTGCCAGCAGCTCACTAGGGGACACTTACTACGAGCAGTACTTC.

This chain connects TRBV7-9 to TRBJ2-3; the match to TRBD2 covers 9 bases. After removal of 3 bases from V and 6 bases from J, the junction contained 10 bases not matched to a gene. The length of the CDR3 is 16 residues. CDR1 is SEHNR and CDR2 is FQNEAQ in the germline V gene (reference sequence). CDR3 loop: CASSFSGRGELDTQYF. CDR3 bases: TGTGCCAGCAGCTTTAGCGGGAGAGGGGAATTGGATACGCAGTATTTT.

This clone occurred once. The CDR3 is CASSFGTGNNQPQHF. The CDR3 DNA is TGTGCCAGCAGCTTTGGGACAGGGAACAATCAGCCCCAGCATTTT. The V gene is TRBV5-6, the J gene TRBJ1-5; TRBD1 aligns across 9 bases. V shed 2 bases, J shed 3 bases, and the junction held 3 bases outside the gene matches. The CDR3 is 15 residues long. Germline V CDR1 and CDR2: SGHDT, YYEEEE.

The chain carries TRBV28 and TRBJ1-3; the D gene is possibly TRBD1 (6 bases). Between the trimmed V and J ends, which lost 7 bases and 8 bases, there was a span of 18 bases. This CDR3 spans 14 amino acids. Germline CDR1 and CDR2: MDHEN and SYDVKM. The CDR3 nucleotides read TGTGCCAGCAAGGCGGGGGCGGAGGGGGACACCATATATTTT. It translates to CASKAGAEGDTIYF.

This sequence joins TRBV6-6 and TRBJ2-7; D possibly corresponds to TRBD2 (5 bases). The CDR3 is 12 amino acids. The ends were cut back, 5 bases at V and 5 bases at J, with 10 bases in the middle. Germline CDR1 MNHNY, CDR2 SVGAGI (reference sequence). The CDR3 sequence: CASSVGGHEQYF. In nucleotides, the CDR3 is TGTGCCAGCAGTGTAGGAGGCCACGAGCAGTACTTC.

The chain carries TRBV11-2 and TRBJ2-5; 11 bases are a match to TRBD1. The V segment lost 8 bases and the J segment 4 bases; nucleotides outside the gene matches: 12. Germline CDR1 is SGHAT and CDR2 is FQNNGV. This CDR3 spans 16 amino acids. The DNA for the CDR3 is TGTGCCAGCGCAACCGGGACAGGGGGGAACGGAGAGACCCAGTACTTC. Its translation is CASATGTGGNGETQYF.

V and J are TRBV5-4 and TRBJ1-4; 8 nucleotides agree with TRBD1. The ends lost 6 bases at V and 0 bases at J; junction bases unmatched: 7. The germline V gene encodes CDR1 SGHNT and CDR2 YYREEE (reference sequence). This CDR3 has 16 residues. CDR3 nucleotides: TGTGCCAGCACTCTTGGGACAGGTGCAACTAATGAAAAACTGTTTTTT. Translated, it gives CASTLGTGATNEKLFF.

J is TRBJ2-3 and V is TRBV27; D not resolved. V was pared by 0 bases and J by 2 bases, with 6 bases between. This CDR3 spans 14 amino acids. Germline V gene lookup returns CDR1 MNHEY and CDR2 SMNVEV (reference sequence). The CDR3, as DNA: TGTGCCAGCAGTTTATCGACTTACACAGATACGCAGTATTTT. Encoded protein: CASSLSTYTDTQYF.

This sequence joins TRBV7-9 and TRBJ1-5; 10 bases fit TRBD1. Germline V CDR1 and CDR2: SEHNR, FQNEAQ (reference sequence). The CDR3 length is 15 residues. The V gene end was trimmed by 5 bases and the J gene end by 6 bases; junction bases not matched to a gene: 7. The CDR3 sequence: CASSRGTGAFQPQHF. The CDR3 DNA follows: TGTGCCAGCAGCCGAGGGACAGGGGCATTTCAGCCCCAGCATTTT.

This chain links TRBV4-3 with TRBJ2-3; 15 nucleotides line up with TRBD2. Germline CDR1 is LGHNA and CDR2 is YSLEER. The CDR3 has 16 amino acids. Germline trimming cut 4 bases from V and 4 bases from J; bases unmatched to any gene: 3. The CDR3 spells CASSRTSGRASDTQYF. CDR3 DNA sequence: TGCGCCAGCAGCCGGACTAGCGGGAGGGCTTCAGATACGCAGTATTTT.

This clone was counted a few times. The chain recombines TRBV13 with TRBJ2-1; possible D gene TRBD1, 6 bases. The germline gives CDR1 PRHDT, CDR2 FYEKMQ (reference sequence). Between the trimmed V and J ends, which lost 0 bases and 4 bases, there was a span of 10 bases. This CDR3 spans 15 amino acids. The CDR3 is CASSLGLGAYNEQFF. CDR3 nucleotide sequence: TGTGCCAGCAGCTTAGGCCTGGGGGCTTACAATGAGCAGTTCTTC.

This clone was counted only a few times. This chain connects TRBV27 to TRBJ2-5; 9 nucleotides line up with TRBD1. CDR1 and CDR2 (germline): MNHEY, SMNVEV (reference sequence). V shed 4 bases, J shed 5 bases, and the junction held 11 bases outside the gene matches. The CDR3 is 16 amino acids. CDR3 bases: TGTGCCAGCAGTTCGCCCGGGACAGGGTCCCTGGAGACCCAGTACTTC. Protein sequence: CASSSPGTGSLETQYF.

The chain is built from TRBV6-6 and TRBJ2-7; weak D call: TRBD1 (5 bases). V lost 7 bases, J lost 0 bases, and 10 bases lay in between. CDR3 size: 13 residues. Germline CDR1 MNHNY, CDR2 SVGAGI (reference sequence). Here the CDR3 reads CASTPGNSYEQYF. CDR3 DNA: TGTGCCAGCACCCCAGGGAACTCCTACGAGCAGTACTTC.

CDR3 nucleotides: TGTGCCTGGAGTGCATCCGGGACTAGCGGCTACAATGAGCAGTTCTTC. The encoded protein is CAWSASGTSGYNEQFF. The chain joins TRBV30 to TRBJ2-1; 11 nucleotides line up with TRBD2. Germline CDR1 is GTSNPN and CDR2 is SVGIG (reference sequence). This CDR3 region has 16 residues. V trimming: 1 base; J trimming: 3 bases; junction bases outside the gene matches: 5.

The table lists this clone with a count of one. V gene TRBV5-4 combines with J gene TRBJ1-2, with TRBD1 as a possible D gene (5 bases). The germline V gene has CDR1 SGHNT and CDR2 YYREEE (reference sequence). With 3 bases removed from V and 4 bases from J, the gap between germline ends came to 16 bases. CDR3 size: 15 residues. The CDR3 reads CASSSGGEIGYGYTF. The CDR3 bases are TGTGCCAGCAGCTCGGGAGGGGAGATAGGCTATGGCTACACCTTC.

This clone was observed a handful of times. The chain links TRBV6-5 to TRBJ1-3; D remains unclear. Germline V gene data show CDR1 as MNHEY and CDR2 as SVGAGI. The CDR3 has 14 amino acids. V shed 0 bases and J shed 0 bases, with 3 bases lying between them. The DNA of the CDR3 is TGTGCCAGCAGTTACTCCGTCTCTGGAAACACCATATATTTT. Encoded protein: CASSYSVSGNTIYF.

The genes are TRBV6-1 and TRBJ2-7; 10 bases match TRBD2. The CDR3 sequence is 15 residues long. V dropped 3 bases and J dropped 0; count of bases not matched to a gene: 2. From germline, CDR1 is MNHNS and CDR2 SASEGT. The CDR3 is CASSEPSGSSYEQYF. In nucleotides, the CDR3 is TGTGCCAGCAGTGAGCCTAGCGGGAGCTCCTACGAGCAGTACTTC.

V gene TRBV4-3 combines with J gene TRBJ2-5, with 8 bases identical to TRBD1. With V trimmed by 1 base and J by 5 bases, 6 bases remained unmatched. The CDR3 is made up of 15 amino acids. Germline V gives CDR1 LGHNA, CDR2 YSLEER. The CDR3 sequence: CASSQGLRGLETQYF. The DNA for the CDR3 is TGCGCCAGCAGCCAAGGGCTCAGGGGGCTTGAGACCCAGTACTTC.